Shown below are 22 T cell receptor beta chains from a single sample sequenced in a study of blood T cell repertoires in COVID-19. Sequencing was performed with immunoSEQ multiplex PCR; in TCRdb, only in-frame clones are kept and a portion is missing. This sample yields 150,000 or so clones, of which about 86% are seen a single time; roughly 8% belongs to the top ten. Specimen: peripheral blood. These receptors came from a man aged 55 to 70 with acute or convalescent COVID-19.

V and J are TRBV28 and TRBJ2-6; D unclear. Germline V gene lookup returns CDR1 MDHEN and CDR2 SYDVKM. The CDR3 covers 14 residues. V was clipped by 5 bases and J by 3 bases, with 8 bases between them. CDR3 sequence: CASSQEFGANVLTF. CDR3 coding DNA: TGTGCCAGCAGTCAGGAATTTGGGGCCAACGTCCTGACTTTC.

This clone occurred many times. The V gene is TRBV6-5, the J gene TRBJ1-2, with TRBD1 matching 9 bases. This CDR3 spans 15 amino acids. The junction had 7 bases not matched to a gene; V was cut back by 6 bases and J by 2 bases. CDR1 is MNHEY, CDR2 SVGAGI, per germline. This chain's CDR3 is CASSKEQGANYGYTF. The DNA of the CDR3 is TGTGCCAGCAGCAAGGAACAGGGGGCAAACTATGGCTACACCTTC.

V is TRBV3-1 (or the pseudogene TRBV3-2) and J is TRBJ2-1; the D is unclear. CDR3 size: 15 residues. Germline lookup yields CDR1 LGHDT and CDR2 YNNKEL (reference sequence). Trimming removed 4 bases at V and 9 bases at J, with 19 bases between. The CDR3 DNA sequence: TGTGCCAGCAGCCCCGGCGACTTTGAGACCCGTGAGCAGTTCTTC. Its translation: CASSPGDFETREQFF.

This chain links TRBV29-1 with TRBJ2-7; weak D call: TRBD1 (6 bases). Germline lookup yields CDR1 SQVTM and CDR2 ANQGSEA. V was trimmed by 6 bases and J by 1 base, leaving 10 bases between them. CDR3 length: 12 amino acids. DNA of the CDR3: TGCAGCGTCCGGGACAATTCCTACGAGCAGTACTTC. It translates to CSVRDNSYEQYF.

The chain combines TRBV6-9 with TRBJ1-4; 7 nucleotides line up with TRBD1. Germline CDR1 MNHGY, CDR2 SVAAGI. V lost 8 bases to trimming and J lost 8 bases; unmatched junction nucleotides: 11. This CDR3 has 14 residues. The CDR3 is CASFTGDGCEKLFF. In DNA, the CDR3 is TGTGCCAGCTTCACAGGGGATGGTTGCGAAAAACTGTTTTTT.

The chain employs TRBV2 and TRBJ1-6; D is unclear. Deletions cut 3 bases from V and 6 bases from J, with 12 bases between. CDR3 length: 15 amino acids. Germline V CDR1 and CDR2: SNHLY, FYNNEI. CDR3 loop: CASSDPGSGNSPLHF. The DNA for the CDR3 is TGTGCCAGCAGTGACCCGGGGTCGGGTAATTCACCCCTCCACTTT.

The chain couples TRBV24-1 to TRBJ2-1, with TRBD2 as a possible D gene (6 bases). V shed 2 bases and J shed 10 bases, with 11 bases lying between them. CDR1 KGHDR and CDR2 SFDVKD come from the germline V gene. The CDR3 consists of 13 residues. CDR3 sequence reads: CATSDSWREEQFF. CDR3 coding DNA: TGTGCCACCAGTGATTCCTGGAGGGAGGAGCAGTTCTTC.

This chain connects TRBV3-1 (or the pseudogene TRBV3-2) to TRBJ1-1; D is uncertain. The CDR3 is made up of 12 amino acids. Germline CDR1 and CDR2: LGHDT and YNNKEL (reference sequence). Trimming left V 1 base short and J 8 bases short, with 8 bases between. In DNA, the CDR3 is TGTGCCAGCAGCCAAGGAAGCGCCGAAGCTTTCTTT. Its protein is CASSQGSAEAFF.

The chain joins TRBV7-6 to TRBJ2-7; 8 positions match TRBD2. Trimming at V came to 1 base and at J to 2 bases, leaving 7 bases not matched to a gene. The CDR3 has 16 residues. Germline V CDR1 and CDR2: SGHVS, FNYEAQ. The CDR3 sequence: CASSLGRSGGPYEQYF. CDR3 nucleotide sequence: TGTGCCAGCAGCTTAGGCAGGTCGGGAGGGCCCTACGAGCAGTACTTC.

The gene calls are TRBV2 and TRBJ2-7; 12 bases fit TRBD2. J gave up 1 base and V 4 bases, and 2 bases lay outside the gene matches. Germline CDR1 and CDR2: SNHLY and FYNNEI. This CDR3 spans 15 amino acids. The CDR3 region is CASSGTSGTSYEQYF. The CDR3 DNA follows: TGTGCCAGCAGTGGGACTAGCGGGACTTCCTACGAGCAGTACTTC.

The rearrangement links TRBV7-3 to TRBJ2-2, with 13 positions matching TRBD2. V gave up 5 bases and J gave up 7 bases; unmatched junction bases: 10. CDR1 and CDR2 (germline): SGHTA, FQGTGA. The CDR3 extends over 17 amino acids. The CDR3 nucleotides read TGTGCCAGCAGCGCAACGGGACTAGCGGGACGAGGCGGGGAGCTGTTTTTT. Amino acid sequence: CASSATGLAGRGGELFF.

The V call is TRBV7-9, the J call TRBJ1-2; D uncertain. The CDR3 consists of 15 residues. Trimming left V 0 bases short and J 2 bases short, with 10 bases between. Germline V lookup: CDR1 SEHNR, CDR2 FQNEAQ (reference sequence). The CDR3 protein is CASSLAAAINYGYTF. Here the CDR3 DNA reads TGTGCCAGCAGCTTAGCGGCAGCGATAAACTATGGCTACACCTTC.

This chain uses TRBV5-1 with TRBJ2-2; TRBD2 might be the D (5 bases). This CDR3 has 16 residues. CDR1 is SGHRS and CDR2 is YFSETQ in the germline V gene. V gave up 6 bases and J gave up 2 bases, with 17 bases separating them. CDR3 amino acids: CASTLRGSGNTGELFF. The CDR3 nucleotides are TGCGCCAGCACGCTCCGGGGAAGCGGTAACACCGGGGAGCTGTTTTTT.

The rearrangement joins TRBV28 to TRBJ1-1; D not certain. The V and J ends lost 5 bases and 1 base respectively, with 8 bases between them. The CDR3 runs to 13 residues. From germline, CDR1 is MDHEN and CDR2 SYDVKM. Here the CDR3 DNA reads TGTGCCAGCAGTCTCGACTGGAACACTGAAGCTTTCTTT. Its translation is CASSLDWNTEAFF.

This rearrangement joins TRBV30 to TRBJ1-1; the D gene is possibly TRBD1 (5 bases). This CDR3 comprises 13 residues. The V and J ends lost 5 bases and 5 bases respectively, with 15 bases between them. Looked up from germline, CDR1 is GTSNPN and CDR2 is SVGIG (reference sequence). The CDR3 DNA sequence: TGTGCCTGGGGTTACCGTAGGGGAACTGAAGCTTTCTTT. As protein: CAWGYRRGTEAFF.

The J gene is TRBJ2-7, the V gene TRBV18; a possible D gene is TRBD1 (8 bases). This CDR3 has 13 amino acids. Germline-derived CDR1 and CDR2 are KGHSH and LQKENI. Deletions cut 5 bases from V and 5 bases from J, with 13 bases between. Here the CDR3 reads CASSLQGGHEQYF. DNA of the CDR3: TGTGCCAGCTCATTACAGGGGGGGCACGAGCAGTACTTC.

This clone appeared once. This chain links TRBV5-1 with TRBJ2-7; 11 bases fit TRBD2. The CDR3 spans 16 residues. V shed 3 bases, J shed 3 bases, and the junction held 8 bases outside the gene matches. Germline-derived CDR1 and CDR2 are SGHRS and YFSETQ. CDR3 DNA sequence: TGCGCCAGCAGCTGGACGCTAGCGGGAGGACGCTACGAGCAGTACTTC. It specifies CASSWTLAGGRYEQYF.

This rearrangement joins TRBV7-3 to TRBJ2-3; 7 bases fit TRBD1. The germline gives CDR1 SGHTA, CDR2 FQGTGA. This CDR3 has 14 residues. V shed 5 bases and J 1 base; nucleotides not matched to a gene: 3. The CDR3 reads CASSRGQGTDTQYF. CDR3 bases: TGTGCCAGCAGCCGCGGACAGGGCACAGATACGCAGTATTTT.

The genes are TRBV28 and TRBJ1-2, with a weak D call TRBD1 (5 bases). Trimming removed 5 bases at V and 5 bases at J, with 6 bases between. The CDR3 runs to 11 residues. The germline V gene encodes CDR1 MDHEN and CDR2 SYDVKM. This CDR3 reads CASSDRYGYTF. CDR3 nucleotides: TGTGCCAGCAGTGACAGATATGGCTACACCTTC.

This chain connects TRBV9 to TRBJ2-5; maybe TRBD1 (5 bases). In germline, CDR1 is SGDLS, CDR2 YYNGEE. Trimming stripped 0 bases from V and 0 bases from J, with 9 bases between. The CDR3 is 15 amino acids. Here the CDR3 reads CASSVGWGHQETQYF. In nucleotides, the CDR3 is TGTGCCAGCAGCGTAGGCTGGGGCCACCAAGAGACCCAGTACTTC.

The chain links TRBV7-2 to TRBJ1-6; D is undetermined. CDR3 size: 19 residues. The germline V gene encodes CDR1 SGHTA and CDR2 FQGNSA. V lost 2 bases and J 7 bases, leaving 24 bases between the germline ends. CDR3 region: CASSLRGMFPGTGNSPLHF. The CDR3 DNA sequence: TGTGCCAGCAGCTTACGTGGCATGTTTCCGGGAACGGGGAATTCACCCCTCCACTTT.

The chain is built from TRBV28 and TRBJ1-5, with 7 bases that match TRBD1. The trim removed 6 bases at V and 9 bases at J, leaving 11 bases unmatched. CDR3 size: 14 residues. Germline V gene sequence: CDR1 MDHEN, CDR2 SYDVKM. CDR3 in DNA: TGTGCCAGCAGAGAAGGGACAGCCGGTCCGCCCCAGCATTTT. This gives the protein CASREGTAGPPQHF.